Shown below are 30 T cell receptor beta chains from a single sample sequenced in a study of cytomegalovirus exposure and HLA in healthy donors. Repertoires were generated with immunoSEQ multiplex PCR, while TCRdb's copy carries only in-frame clones and drops some. This table has about 160,000 clones, just under 90% appearing once. The sequenced material came from PBMCs. These receptors were taken from a man between 18 and 35 years old in good health and CMV-seropositive.

The rearrangement uses TRBV28 and TRBJ1-5; D unclear. The CDR3 spans 12 residues. The germline V gene encodes CDR1 MDHEN and CDR2 SYDVKM. V shed 2 bases and J shed 5 bases, with 4 bases lying between them. CDR3 residues: CASSLPDQPQHF. The CDR3 DNA is TGTGCCAGCAGTTTACCCGATCAGCCCCAGCATTTT.

The rearrangement joins TRBV5-4 to TRBJ2-7; 8 positions agree with TRBD1. The CDR3 has 15 residues. Germline V gives CDR1 SGHNT, CDR2 YYREEE (reference sequence). Losses at the gene ends were 4 bases for V and 4 bases for J; bases not matched to a gene: 10. CDR3 sequence: CASSRQEDRAYEQYF. The CDR3 DNA follows: TGTGCCAGCAGCCGCCAAGAGGACAGGGCTTACGAGCAGTACTTC.

The CDR3 DNA reads TGCGCCAGCAGCATAACTGAACAGGGGCCCACTTATGGCTACACCTTC. This translates into CASSITEQGPTYGYTF. J is TRBJ1-2 and V is TRBV5-1, with 7 nucleotides matching TRBD1. The CDR3 runs 16 residues. The V segment lost 4 bases and the J segment 5 bases; nucleotides outside the gene matches: 14. CDR1 and CDR2 (germline): SGHRS, YFSETQ.

V and J are TRBV28 and TRBJ2-1; TRBD1 matches 9 bases. Germline V gene data show CDR1 as MDHEN and CDR2 as SYDVKM. This CDR3 has 19 residues. Trimming took 5 bases from V and 2 from J; bases not matched to a gene: 16. CDR3 nucleotide sequence: TGTGCCAGCAGTCCTTACCCCTACACAGGGGGCAGGGCCTACAATGAGCAGTTCTTC. Encoded protein: CASSPYPYTGGRAYNEQFF.

The chain carries TRBV5-1 and TRBJ1-4, with D tentatively TRBD1 (6 bases). Per germline, CDR1 SGHRS and CDR2 YFSETQ. The CDR3 covers 17 residues. V was clipped by 0 bases and J by 0 bases, with 12 bases between them. CDR3 residues: CASSLGGGSATNEKLFF. CDR3 bases: TGCGCCAGCAGCTTGGGTGGGGGCAGTGCAACTAATGAAAAACTGTTTTTT.

The chain combines TRBV4-1 with TRBJ2-1; D perhaps matches TRBD1 (5 bases). The CDR3 sequence is 16 residues long. Germline V CDR1 and CDR2: MGHRA, YSYEKL. V gave up 1 base and J gave up 3 bases, with 13 bases separating them. CDR3 protein: CASSQGQGVFYNEQFF. CDR3 in DNA: TGCGCCAGCAGCCAAGGGCAAGGGGTCTTCTACAATGAGCAGTTCTTC.

This clone occurred a few times. The chain joins TRBV7-9 to TRBJ2-2, with 8 bases fitting TRBD1. CDR1 SEHNR and CDR2 FQNEAQ come from the germline V gene (reference sequence). Unmatched junction bases numbered 11, after V lost 5 bases and J lost 9 bases. CDR3 size: 15 residues. This CDR3 is CASSQGQGITRELFF. The DNA of the CDR3 is TGTGCCAGCAGCCAAGGACAGGGAATAACCCGGGAGCTGTTTTTT.

The chain couples TRBV29-1 to TRBJ2-3; D unresolved. CDR3 length equals 13 residues. The germline CDR1 and CDR2 sequences are SQVTM and ANQGSEA. Deletions cut 3 bases from V and 3 bases from J, with 10 bases between. In DNA, the CDR3 is TGCAGCGTTGAGCCGAGTACGACAGATACGCAGTATTTT. This encodes CSVEPSTTDTQYF.

The chain employs TRBV27 and TRBJ1-2; D not certain. The CDR3 loop spans 15 amino acids. CDR1 is MNHEY, CDR2 SMNVEV, per germline (reference sequence). Trimming pared 0 bases from V and 7 bases from J, leaving 15 bases between. This chain's CDR3 is CASSLSNAVEGGYTF. CDR3 sequence (DNA): TGTGCCAGCAGTTTATCGAATGCGGTGGAGGGTGGCTACACCTTC.

A few counts support this clone. V gene TRBV5-1 combines with J gene TRBJ1-2, with a weak D call TRBD1 (6 bases). V was trimmed by 5 bases and J by 6 bases, leaving 8 bases between them. CDR1 SGHRS and CDR2 YFSETQ come from the germline V gene. The CDR3 extends over 11 amino acids. The CDR3 nucleotides are TGCGCCAGCAGGTACAGGGATGGCTACACCTTC. Protein sequence: CASRYRDGYTF.

V and J are TRBV15 and TRBJ2-1, with TRBD2 identical over 10 bases. The V gene's germline CDR1 is LNHNV and CDR2 YYDKDF (reference sequence). This CDR3 region has 18 residues. J was trimmed by 6 bases and V by 0 bases; bases with no gene match: 11. The CDR3 loop is CATSRDRGTSGIFNEQFF. The CDR3 nucleotides read TGTGCCACCAGCAGAGATAGGGGAACTAGCGGGATATTCAATGAGCAGTTCTTC.

The chain employs TRBV6-5 and TRBJ1-1; 7 nucleotides agree with TRBD1. V trimming: 6 bases; J trimming: 4 bases; junction bases outside the gene matches: 5. The CDR3 contains 13 residues. The germline gives CDR1 MNHEY, CDR2 SVGAGI. CDR3 sequence reads: CASRPGGRTEAFF. Written as DNA, the CDR3 is TGTGCCAGCAGACCAGGGGGTCGCACTGAAGCTTTCTTT.

This chain uses TRBV28 with TRBJ2-3; 7 bases fit TRBD1. The J segment lost 6 bases and the V segment lost 6 bases, leaving 9 bases of the junction unmatched. Germline loops: CDR1 MDHEN, CDR2 SYDVKM. The CDR3 length is 14 residues. This chain's CDR3 is CASSGTEFGDTQYF. As DNA, the CDR3 is TGTGCCAGCAGCGGGACAGAGTTTGGTGATACGCAGTATTTT.

V and J are TRBV9 and TRBJ2-2; 8 bases are a match to TRBD1. V shed 1 base and J 3 bases; nucleotides not matched to a gene: 5. The CDR3 runs 16 residues. CDR1 and CDR2 from the germline V gene are SGDLS and YYNGEE. The CDR3, as DNA: TGTGCCAGCAGCGTACAGGGGGCCAGCGACACCGGGGAGCTGTTTTTT. Translation gives CASSVQGASDTGELFF. Complete variable domain (other parts from reference TRBV9 and TRBJ2-2): DSGVTQTPKHLITATGQRVTLRCSPRSGDLSVYWYQQSLDQGLQFLIQYYNGEERAKGNILERFSAQQFPDLHSELNLSSLELGDSALYFCASSVQGASDTGELFFGEGSRLTVL.

The chain joins TRBV5-1 to TRBJ2-7, with D uncertain. CDR1 is SGHRS and CDR2 is YFSETQ in the germline V gene. Trimming removed 1 base from V and 0 bases from J, with 11 bases in between. The CDR3 is made up of 15 amino acids. CDR3 DNA: TGCGCCAGCAGCTTGAATCTCGCCGGCTCCTACGAGCAGTACTTC. The encoded protein is CASSLNLAGSYEQYF.

The rearrangement uses TRBV11-2 and TRBJ2-1, with D possibly being TRBD1 (6 bases). The CDR3 covers 16 residues. V was shortened by 0 bases and J by 3 bases, with 12 bases between the two germline ends. Germline loops: CDR1 SGHAT, CDR2 FQNNGV. CDR3 coding DNA: TGTGCCAGCAGCTTAGAGGCAGGGGCCTACTACAATGAGCAGTTCTTC. Protein: CASSLEAGAYYNEQFF.

The rearrangement links TRBV10-3 to TRBJ1-2, with 7 bases aligning to TRBD1. V was pared by 6 bases and J by 5 bases, with 21 bases of the junction left unmatched. CDR3 length: 18 amino acids. The germline V gene has CDR1 ENHRY and CDR2 SYGVKD. This CDR3 is CAIRRYPLGQGVFYGYTF. The DNA for the CDR3 is TGTGCCATCAGAAGATACCCATTAGGGCAGGGGGTATTTTATGGCTACACCTTC.

The V gene is TRBV13, the J gene TRBJ1-2; perhaps TRBD1 as D (6 bases). V was trimmed by 8 bases and J by 1 base, leaving 20 bases between them. The CDR3 spans 16 residues. Germline CDR1 PRHDT, CDR2 FYEKMQ (reference sequence). The CDR3 loop reads CASAKRDTLYNYGYTF. CDR3 nucleotide sequence: TGTGCCAGCGCGAAGCGGGACACCCTTTATAACTATGGCTACACCTTC.

The chain is built from TRBV4-1 and TRBJ2-1; 8 bases fit TRBD2. The CDR3 length is 21 residues. Germline CDR1 and CDR2: MGHRA and YSYEKL. Losses at the gene ends were 4 bases for V and 2 bases for J; bases not matched to a gene: 22. The CDR3 DNA reads TGCGCCAGCAGCCCCGGTTTCGGGGGTAAGACGGGAGGGAGAACCTACAATGAGCAGTTCTTC. Protein: CASSPGFGGKTGGRTYNEQFF.

The CDR3 protein is CASSQARGPGLAGANEQFF. The CDR3, as DNA: TGCGCCAGCAGCCAAGCTAGAGGGCCCGGACTAGCGGGAGCCAATGAGCAGTTCTTC. V gene TRBV4-1 combines with J gene TRBJ2-1; 13 bases match TRBD2. V gave up 1 base and J gave up 6 bases; unmatched junction bases: 12. Germline CDR1 MGHRA, CDR2 YSYEKL. The CDR3 runs to 19 residues.

The CDR3: CASSLGAGVSPYTQYF. The CDR3, as DNA: TGTGCCAGCAGCTTAGGGGCGGGAGTTTCCCCTTATACGCAGTATTTT. The V call is TRBV11-2, the J call TRBJ2-3, with 7 bases aligning to TRBD2. CDR1 and CDR2 from the germline V gene are SGHAT and FQNNGV. Trimming at V came to 1 base and at J to 7 bases, leaving 11 bases not matched to a gene. The CDR3 length is 16 residues.

The chain joins TRBV15 to TRBJ2-7, with a tentative D call TRBD1 (6 bases). CDR1 is LNHNV, CDR2 YYDKDF, per germline (reference sequence). The CDR3 has 15 residues. V was cut by 5 bases and J by 0 bases, with 14 bases left in between. The CDR3 sequence: CATSDAGTFSYEQYF. CDR3 nucleotide sequence: TGTGCCACCAGCGACGCCGGGACATTCTCCTACGAGCAGTACTTC.

The chain couples TRBV10-2 to TRBJ2-1; TRBD2 aligns across 14 bases. The germline CDR1 and CDR2 sequences are WSHSY and SAAADI. V dropped 8 bases and J dropped 7; count of bases not matched to a gene: 4. The CDR3 is 14 amino acids. The CDR3: CASQGLAGVNEQFF. The CDR3 coding sequence is TGCGCCAGCCAGGGACTAGCGGGAGTAAATGAGCAGTTCTTC.

The CDR3 is CASSMGTLGNQPQHF. In DNA form, the CDR3 reads TGTGCCAGCAGTATGGGGACTCTGGGCAATCAGCCCCAGCATTTT. The chain employs TRBV6-6 and TRBJ1-5, with a possible D match to TRBD1 (5 bases). Trimming took 5 bases from V and 2 from J, leaving 13 bases between them. Germline-derived CDR1 and CDR2 are MNHNY and SVGAGI (reference sequence). The CDR3 spans 15 residues.

The V gene is TRBV10-3, the J gene TRBJ2-7; 8 bases match TRBD2. V was clipped by 8 bases and J by 0 bases; unmatched bases: 6. Per germline, CDR1 ENHRY and CDR2 SYGVKD. The CDR3 covers 14 residues. CDR3 nucleotides: TGTGCCATCGGAGGAACTAGCGGCTCCTACGAGCAGTACTTC. Translating gives CAIGGTSGSYEQYF.

The chain links TRBV28 to TRBJ1-2; 10 nucleotides agree with TRBD1. CDR3 length equals 15 residues. The V gene end was trimmed by 1 base and the J gene end by 7 bases; junction bases not matched to a gene: 6. Germline V CDR1 and CDR2: MDHEN, SYDVKM. Here the CDR3 reads CASSLLMTGGGGYTF. The CDR3, as DNA: TGTGCCAGCAGTTTATTGATGACAGGGGGCGGTGGCTACACCTTC.

This chain connects TRBV28 to TRBJ2-1, with 12 bases matching TRBD2. V gave up 5 bases and J gave up 4 bases; unmatched junction bases: 6. The CDR3 consists of 16 residues. Germline V gene sequence: CDR1 MDHEN, CDR2 SYDVKM. This CDR3 reads CASSMTSGSSYNEQFF. DNA of the CDR3: TGTGCCAGCAGTATGACTAGCGGGAGTAGTTACAATGAGCAGTTCTTC.

CDR3 protein: CACEGSTGELFF. CDR3 sequence (DNA): TGTGCCTGCGAGGGAAGCACCGGGGAGCTGTTTTTT. The chain joins TRBV6-1 to TRBJ2-2, with D maybe TRBD2 (5 bases). CDR3 length: 12 amino acids. V was pared by 11 bases and J by 4 bases, with 11 bases between. In germline, CDR1 is MNHNS, CDR2 SASEGT.

The V gene is TRBV2, the J gene TRBJ2-7; 7 positions match TRBD1. This CDR3 has 13 residues. V lost 5 bases, J lost 3 bases, and 4 bases stayed unmatched. Looked up from germline, CDR1 is SNHLY and CDR2 is FYNNEI. CDR3 coding DNA: TGTGCCAGCAGTCAGGGACAGAGCTACGAGCAGTACTTC. Protein sequence: CASSQGQSYEQYF.

The CDR3: CAIRTGGSTDTQYF. The CDR3 nucleotides read TGTGCCATCAGAACAGGGGGAAGCACAGATACGCAGTATTTT. V and J are TRBV10-3 and TRBJ2-3, with 8 bases aligning to TRBD1. CDR1 and CDR2 from the germline V gene are ENHRY and SYGVKD. V gave up 6 bases and J gave up 0 bases; unmatched junction bases: 2. The CDR3 consists of 14 residues.